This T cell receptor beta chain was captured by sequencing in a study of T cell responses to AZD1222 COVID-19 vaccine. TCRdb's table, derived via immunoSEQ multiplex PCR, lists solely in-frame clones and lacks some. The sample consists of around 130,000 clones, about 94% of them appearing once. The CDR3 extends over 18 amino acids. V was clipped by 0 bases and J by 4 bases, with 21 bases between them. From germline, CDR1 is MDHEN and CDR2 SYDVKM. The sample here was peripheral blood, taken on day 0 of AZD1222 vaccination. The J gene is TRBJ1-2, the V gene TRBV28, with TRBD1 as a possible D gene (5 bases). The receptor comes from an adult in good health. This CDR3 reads CASSLWGQAQGLSYGYTF. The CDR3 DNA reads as TGTGCCAGCAGTTTATGGGGTCAGGCCCAGGGTCTTAGCTATGGCTACACCTTC.